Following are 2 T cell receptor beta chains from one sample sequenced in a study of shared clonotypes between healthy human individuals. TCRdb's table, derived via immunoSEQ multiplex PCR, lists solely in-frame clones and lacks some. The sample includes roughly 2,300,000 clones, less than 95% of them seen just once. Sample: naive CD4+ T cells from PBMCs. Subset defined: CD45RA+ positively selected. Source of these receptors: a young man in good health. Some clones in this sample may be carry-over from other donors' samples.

The CDR3: CASSFGRTDEAFF. DNA for the CDR3: TGTGCCAGCAGCTTTGGTCGAACAGACGAAGCTTTCTTT. The rearrangement uses TRBV5-6 and TRBJ1-1; D unclear. CDR3 length equals 13 residues. Germline CDR1 and CDR2: SGHDT and YYEEEE. V was pared by 2 bases and J by 8 bases, with 13 bases between.

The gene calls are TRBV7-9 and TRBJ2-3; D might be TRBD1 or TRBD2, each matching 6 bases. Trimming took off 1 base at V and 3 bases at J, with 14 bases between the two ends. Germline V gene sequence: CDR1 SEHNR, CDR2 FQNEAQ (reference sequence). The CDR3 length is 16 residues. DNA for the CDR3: TGTGCCAGCAGCTTAGTCCCGGGGGCAAAAACAGATACGCAGTATTTT. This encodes CASSLVPGAKTDTQYF.